This TCR beta chain is from a study of blood T cell repertoires in COVID-19. Across the whole study: Sites across the United States, Italy and Spain contributed samples from acute and convalescent COVID-19. T cells, B-cell-depleted T cells, or PBMCs provided the cDNA or gDNA that served as material.

Clones were sequenced by immunoSEQ multiplex PCR, and TCRdb holds only the in-frame ones, with some missing. The sample has around 330,000 clones; approximately 90% are singletons. From germline, CDR1 is SGHTA and CDR2 FQGNSA. V lost 2 bases and J 3 bases, leaving 10 bases between the germline ends. The CDR3 is made up of 14 amino acids. This receptor was taken from a woman aged 50 to 65 with active or convalescent COVID-19. The sequenced sample was peripheral blood. The rearrangement links TRBV7-2 to TRBJ1-1, with D perhaps TRBD1 (6 bases). CDR3 in DNA: TGTGCCAGCAGCTTACAAGGGGGGGACACTGAAGCTTTCTTT. Encoded protein: CASSLQGGDTEAFF.